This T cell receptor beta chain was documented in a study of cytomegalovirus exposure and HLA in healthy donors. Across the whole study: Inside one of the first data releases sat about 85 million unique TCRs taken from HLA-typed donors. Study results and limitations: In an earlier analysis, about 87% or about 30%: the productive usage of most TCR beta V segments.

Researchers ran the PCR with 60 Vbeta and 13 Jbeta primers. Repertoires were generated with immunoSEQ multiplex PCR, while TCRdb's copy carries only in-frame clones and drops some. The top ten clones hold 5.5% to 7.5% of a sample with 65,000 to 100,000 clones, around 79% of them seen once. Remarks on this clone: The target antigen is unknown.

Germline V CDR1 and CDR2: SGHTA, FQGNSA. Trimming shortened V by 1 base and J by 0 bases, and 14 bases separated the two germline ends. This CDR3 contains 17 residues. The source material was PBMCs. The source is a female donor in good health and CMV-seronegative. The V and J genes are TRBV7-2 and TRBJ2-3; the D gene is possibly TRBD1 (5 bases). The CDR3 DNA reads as TGTGCCAGCAGCTTAGGTGCGACAGTCGCTAGCACAGATACGCAGTATTTT. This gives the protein CASSLGATVASTDTQYF.